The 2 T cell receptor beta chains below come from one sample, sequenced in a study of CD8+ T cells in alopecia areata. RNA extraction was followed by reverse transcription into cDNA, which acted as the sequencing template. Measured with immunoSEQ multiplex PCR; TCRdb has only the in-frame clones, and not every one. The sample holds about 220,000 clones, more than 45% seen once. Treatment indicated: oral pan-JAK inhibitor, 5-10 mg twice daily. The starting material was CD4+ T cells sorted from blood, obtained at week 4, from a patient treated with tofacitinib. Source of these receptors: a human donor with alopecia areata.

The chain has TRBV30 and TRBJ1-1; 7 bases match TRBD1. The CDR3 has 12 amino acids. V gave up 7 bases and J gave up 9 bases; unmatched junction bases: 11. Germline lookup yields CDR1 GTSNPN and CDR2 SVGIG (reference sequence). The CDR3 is CASSTGTAKAFF. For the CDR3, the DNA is TGTGCCTCTTCGACCGGGACAGCCAAAGCTTTCTTT.

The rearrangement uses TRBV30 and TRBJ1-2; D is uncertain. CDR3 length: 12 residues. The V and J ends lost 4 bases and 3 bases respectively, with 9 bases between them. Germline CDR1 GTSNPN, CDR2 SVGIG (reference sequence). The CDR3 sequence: CAWKRSDYGYTF. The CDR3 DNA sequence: TGTGCCTGGAAAAGGTCCGACTATGGCTACACCTTC.